This TCR beta chain is drawn from a study of graft-versus-host responses after intestinal transplantation. Regarding the study as a whole: The authors found GvH clones in recipient marrow, some appearing first in ileum or blood.

This table comes from immunoSEQ multiplex PCR, and its TCRdb copy is limited to in-frame clones, with some not included. The table lists 5,000 or so clones, around 70% of them singletons. CDR1 and CDR2 (germline): SEHNR, FQNEAQ (reference sequence). The V end was cut by 3 bases, the J end by 0 bases, with 12 bases between. This CDR3 has 17 amino acids. The authors processed graft tissue to release intraepithelial and lamina propria lymphocytes. To note about this clone: Antigen unknown.

Sequenced here: ileum tissue, sampled about 39 weeks after intestinal transplant. The sequence came from a human patient who received an intestinal transplant, so some T cells may come from the graft donor. V usage is TRBV7-9 and J usage is TRBJ2-6; D unclear. This CDR3 reads CASSLFGSSSGANVLTF. CDR3 nucleotides: TGTGCCAGCAGCTTGTTTGGCAGTTCCTCTGGGGCCAACGTCCTGACTTTC.